This T cell receptor (beta chain) emerged from a study of cytomegalovirus exposure and HLA in healthy donors. The primer mix had 60 Vbeta and 13 Jbeta primers. Profiling relied on immunoSEQ multiplex PCR, and the TCRdb table lists in-frame clones only, not all of them. In the table there are about 200,000 clones, 82% of which are singletons. Notes on this clone: Its antigen remains unidentified.

This CDR3 is 13 amino acids long. Germline V CDR1 and CDR2: KGHSH, LQKENI. Trimming took off 0 bases at V and 4 bases at J, with 7 bases between the two ends. General study results and limits: Despite most TCR sequences being rare, some public TCRs occurred in many donors.

This TCR was sampled from a woman aged 45-60 years in good health and CMV-seropositive. Sequencing was done on a sample of PBMCs. The chain is built from TRBV18 and TRBJ2-7; D is undetermined. The CDR3 nucleotides are TGTGCCAGCTCACCACCTAGCAAGTACGAGCAGTACTTC. Translation: CASSPPSKYEQYF.